What follows are 7 T cell receptor beta chains derived from one specimen sequenced in a study of cytomegalovirus exposure and HLA in healthy donors. TCRdb's copy holds only in-frame clones and misses some; the assay was immunoSEQ multiplex PCR. Of tens of thousands of clones listed, roughly 97% are singletons. Sequenced sample: PBMCs. The source is a man between 18 and 35 years old in good health and CMV-seronegative.

This clone has only one observation. This sequence joins TRBV5-5 and TRBJ2-2, with D uncertain. Germline CDR1 is SGHKS and CDR2 is YYEKEE (reference sequence). V dropped 2 bases and J dropped 6 bases, with 8 bases sitting between them. This CDR3 spans 13 amino acids. Here the CDR3 DNA reads TGTGCCAGCAGCTTCCTCAGCGCCGGGGAGCTGTTTTTT. Residues: CASSFLSAGELFF.

In this sample, this clone turned up once. The J gene is TRBJ1-1, the V gene TRBV2; D is undetermined. CDR1 and CDR2 (germline): SNHLY, FYNNEI. With 5 bases removed from V and 0 bases from J, the gap between germline ends came to 10 bases. This CDR3 is 14 amino acids long. The CDR3 sequence is CASSLSSMNTEAFF. In DNA, the CDR3 is TGTGCCAGCAGTCTTAGTTCGATGAACACTGAAGCTTTCTTT.

CDR3 bases: TGTGCCAGCAGCCAACAGACTAGCTGGTGTAAGATGACCCAGTACTTC. Protein product: CASSQQTSWCKMTQYF. V usage is TRBV11-3 and J usage is TRBJ2-5, with 7 bases matching TRBD2. The germline CDR1 and CDR2 sequences are SGHNT and YENEEA. The CDR3 spans 16 residues. After removal of 5 bases from V and 7 bases from J, the junction contained 16 bases not matched to a gene.

The gene calls are TRBV14 and TRBJ2-7; the match to TRBD1 covers 7 bases. The CDR3 is made up of 12 amino acids. Germline trimming cut 2 bases from V and 11 bases from J; bases unmatched to any gene: 6. Looked up from germline, CDR1 is SGHDN and CDR2 is FVKESK. CDR3 sequence: CASSQLTGLKYF. The CDR3 DNA is TGTGCCAGCAGCCAACTGACAGGGTTGAAGTACTTC.

The chain combines TRBV19 with TRBJ2-1, with 10 bases fitting TRBD2. The CDR3 runs to 15 residues. V gave up 6 bases and J gave up 2 bases; unmatched junction bases: 4. The germline CDR1 and CDR2 sequences are LNHDA and SQIVND (reference sequence). The CDR3, as DNA: TGTGCCAGTAGAGCTAGCGGGAGAACCTACAATGAGCAGTTCTTC. Protein sequence: CASRASGRTYNEQFF.

This chain uses TRBV29-1 with TRBJ2-5; possibly TRBD1 for D (6 bases). Germline CDR1 SQVTM, CDR2 ANQGSEA. V was trimmed by 6 bases and J by 5 bases, leaving 13 bases between them. The CDR3 runs to 12 residues. The CDR3 loop is CSVYRDRETQYF. DNA for the CDR3: TGCAGCGTGTACAGGGATCGCGAGACCCAGTACTTC.

This clone occurred a few times. The chain uses TRBV10-1 and TRBJ1-5, with TRBD1 identical over 10 bases. Germline loops: CDR1 WNHNN, CDR2 SYGVQD (reference sequence). The CDR3 is 16 residues long. Trimming at V came to 2 bases and at J to 5 bases, leaving 6 bases not matched to a gene. The CDR3 region is CASSEGLGTGDQPQHF. CDR3 coding DNA: TGCGCCAGCAGTGAGGGTCTGGGGACAGGGGATCAGCCCCAGCATTTT.